This TCR beta chain was obtained from a study of blood T cell repertoires in COVID-19. Assay used: immunoSEQ multiplex PCR; TCRdb lists only in-frame clones, some missing. In the table there are some 200,000 clones, about 85% of which are singletons. V gave up 3 bases and J gave up 8 bases, with 11 bases separating them. CDR1 is SGDLS and CDR2 is YYNGEE in the germline V gene. The CDR3 contains 12 residues. The age range of participants was about 18 to 100 years, with residence in approximately 25 US areas. Cohort assignment relied on participant-reported clinical history. This chain connects TRBV9 to TRBJ1-2; unclear D gene. This TCR was recovered from a woman aged 30 to 39 who had recovered from COVID-19. The sample was PBMCs or T cells enriched from blood (not recorded which). CDR3 DNA sequence: TGTGCCAGCAGCGCCCTTCGTATGGGCTACACCTTC. Translated: CASSALRMGYTF.